The following is a T cell receptor (beta chain) sequence with its context. This sample is drawn from a study of Graves' ophthalmopathy and Graves' hyperthyroidism. The CDR3 consists of 15 residues. Germline CDR1 SEHNR, CDR2 FQNEAQ (reference sequence). Trimming took off 1 base at V and 8 bases at J, with 14 bases between the two ends. Beta-chain TCR CDR3 regions were amplified from RNA transcripts. HTBI-primed RT-PCR formed the first round, and a multiplex PCR formed the second. TCRdb reprocessed the multiplex PCR reads with MiXCR, giving one entry per CDR3 protein. This table has around 1.1 million distinct CDR3 sequences, roughly 35% appearing once.

This chain joins TRBV7-9 and TRBJ1-4; D is unresolved. Sequenced: peripheral blood or thyroid tissue (not recorded which). This TCR was sampled from an adult man with Graves' hyperthyroidism. The CDR3 here is CASSLVDTEEEKLFF. CDR3 sequence (DNA): TGTGCCAGCAGCTTAGTCGACACCGAAGAGGAAAAACTGTTTTTT.